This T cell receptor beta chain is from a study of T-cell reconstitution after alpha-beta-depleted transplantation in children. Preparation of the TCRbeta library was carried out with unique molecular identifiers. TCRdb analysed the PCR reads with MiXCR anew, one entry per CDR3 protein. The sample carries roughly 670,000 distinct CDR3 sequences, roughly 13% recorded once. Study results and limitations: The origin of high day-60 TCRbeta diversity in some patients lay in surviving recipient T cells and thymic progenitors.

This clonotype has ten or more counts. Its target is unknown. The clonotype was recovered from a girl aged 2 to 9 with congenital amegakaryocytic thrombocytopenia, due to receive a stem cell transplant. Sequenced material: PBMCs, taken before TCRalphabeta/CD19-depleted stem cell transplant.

CDR3 sequence: CSASIGRNTDTQYF. DNA of the CDR3: TGCAGTGCTAGTATCGGCAGGAACACAGATACGCAGTATTTT. The rearrangement joins TRBV20-1 to TRBJ2-3; D is unresolved. The CDR3 is 14 amino acids. The V gene lost 3 bases and the J gene lost 2 bases, with 12 bases spanning the gap. Germline V gene lookup returns CDR1 DFQATT and CDR2 SNEGSKA (reference sequence).